The 14 T cell receptor beta chains below were found in one sample sequenced in a study of blood T cells in healthy people across ages. For the second PCR, which ran for roughly 6 to 12 cycles, a sample-barcoded 5' primer and a J-beta primer mix were used. TCRdb reanalysed the 5' RACE reads using MiXCR and keeps one entry per CDR3 protein. The repertoire holds fewer than 1 million distinct CDR3 sequences, with around two fifths as singletons. The sequencing sample was made of blood. The receptors here all came from a man in his 60s in good health.

This clonotype was seen a handful of times. The chain employs TRBV12-5 and TRBJ2-3, with D unresolved. This CDR3 is 16 amino acids long. The V gene lost 4 bases and the J gene lost 2 bases, with 16 bases spanning the gap. Germline-derived CDR1 and CDR2 are LGHNT and FRNRAP. This CDR3 is CASGSMQQSDTDTQYF. The CDR3 DNA reads as TGTGCTAGTGGTTCAATGCAACAGAGTGACACAGATACGCAGTATTTT.

This rearrangement joins TRBV6-5 to TRBJ1-2, with 8 bases matching TRBD1. Trimming cost V 7 bases and J 2 bases; bases outside gene matches: 3. The CDR3 is 13 residues long. CDR1 and CDR2 from the germline V gene are MNHEY and SVGAGI. This chain's CDR3 is CASKDRVNYGYTF. For the CDR3, the DNA is TGTGCCAGCAAGGACAGGGTGAACTATGGCTACACCTTC.

This chain connects TRBV4-3 to TRBJ2-5; D gene ambiguous. The CDR3 has 16 residues. Germline V gene lookup returns CDR1 LGHNA and CDR2 YSLEER. The germline V and J ends were trimmed by 0 bases and 5 bases, with 16 bases remaining between them. CDR3 in amino acids: CASSQDRRGGTETQYF. The CDR3 bases are TGCGCCAGCAGCCAAGATCGCCGAGGTGGAACGGAGACCCAGTACTTC.

This rearrangement joins TRBV6-5 to TRBJ2-2; 7 bases fit TRBD1. Trimming cost V 4 bases and J 5 bases; bases outside gene matches: 19. The CDR3 loop spans 19 amino acids. Germline loops: CDR1 MNHEY, CDR2 SVGAGI. The CDR3 loop reads CASSSHDINRGPTTGELFF. CDR3 nucleotides: TGTGCCAGCAGTTCCCACGACATAAACAGGGGACCAACAACCGGGGAGCTGTTTTTT.

The genes are TRBV6-2 or TRBV6-3 and TRBJ2-3; 8 bases match TRBD2. The CDR3 loop spans 15 amino acids. Germline V gene sequence: CDR1 MNHEY, CDR2 SVGEGT. V dropped 5 bases and J dropped 5; count of bases not matched to a gene: 9. The CDR3 nucleotides read TGTGCCAGCAGTCGTCGGCGGGGGGACGAAGATACGCAGTATTTT. It encodes CASSRRRGDEDTQYF.

This chain links TRBV20-1 with TRBJ1-2; a weak D match, TRBD1 (5 bases). V shed 5 bases and J shed 2 bases, with 12 bases lying between them. The CDR3 has 13 amino acids. Germline assignment: CDR1 DFQATT and CDR2 SNEGSKA (reference sequence). The CDR3 region is CSAPPRVNYGYTF. CDR3 nucleotide sequence: TGCAGTGCTCCCCCCAGGGTAAACTATGGCTACACCTTC.

This clonotype was recorded a few times. CDR3 region: CASSGPQNTEAFF. DNA for the CDR3: TGTGCCAGCAGTGGCCCTCAGAACACTGAAGCTTTCTTT. The chain uses TRBV2 and TRBJ1-1; D is unresolved. Trimming left V 4 bases short and J 1 base short, with 7 bases between. The CDR3 contains 13 residues. Germline CDR1 is SNHLY and CDR2 is FYNNEI.

The genes are TRBV11-3 and TRBJ2-4, with D possibly being TRBD1 or TRBD2 (5 bases each). The J call may be incorrect, as the DNA end agrees better with TRBJ2-7. The CDR3 has 15 amino acids. The germline CDR1 and CDR2 sequences are SGHNT and YENEEA. CDR3 loop: CASSSRRVSGYEQYF. DNA for the CDR3: TGTGCCAGCAGCTCACGCAGGGTTTCGGGATACGAGCAGTACTTC.

This clonotype was detected only a few times. This sequence joins TRBV12-3 or TRBV12-4 and TRBJ2-1; D may be TRBD2 (5 bases). V was pared by 6 bases and J by 9 bases, with 9 bases between. This CDR3 comprises 11 residues. CDR3 sequence: CASRHSGEQFF. The DNA of the CDR3 is TGTGCCAGCAGACACAGCGGTGAGCAGTTCTTC.

This clonotype was picked up many times. The chain employs TRBV5-1 and TRBJ2-5; TRBD2 is a possible D gene (5 bases). Germline V gene sequence: CDR1 SGHRS, CDR2 YFSETQ. This CDR3 is 15 amino acids long. Trimming shortened V by 0 bases and J by 3 bases, and 12 bases separated the two germline ends. The DNA of the CDR3 is TGCGCCAGCAGCTTGGTGGGGAGAGCGGAAGAGACCCAGTACTTC. Residues: CASSLVGRAEETQYF.

The table lists this clonotype with many counts. The chain has TRBV18 and TRBJ1-2, with 7 bases that match TRBD1. V was clipped by 5 bases and J by 0 bases; unmatched bases: 3. The CDR3 has 14 amino acids. In germline, CDR1 is KGHSH, CDR2 LQKENI. CDR3 coding DNA: TGTGCCAGCTCATCCGACAGGGCTAACTATGGCTACACCTTC. It yields the protein CASSSDRANYGYTF. Full variable domain (rest looked up from reference TRBV18 and TRBJ1-2): NAGVMQNPRHLVRRRGQEARLRCSPMKGHSHVYWYRQLPEEGLKFMVYLQKENIIDESGMPKERFSAEFPKEGPSILRIQQVVRGDSAAYFCASSSDRANYGYTFGSGTRLTVV.

This clonotype was seen a handful of times. The rearrangement uses TRBV5-1 and TRBJ1-1; possibly TRBD1 for D (5 bases). V shed 2 bases and J shed 0 bases, with 8 bases lying between them. Per germline, CDR1 SGHRS and CDR2 YFSETQ. The CDR3 is made up of 14 amino acids. CDR3 DNA sequence: TGCGCCAGCAGCTTTGACAGAATGAACACTGAAGCTTTCTTT. Translating it yields CASSFDRMNTEAFF. Filled out from reference TRBV5-1 and TRBJ1-1, the complete variable domain reads KAGVTQTPRYLIKTRGQQVTLSCSPISGHRSVSWYQQTPGQGLQFLFEYFSETQRNKGNFPGRFSGRQFSNSRSEMNVSTLELGDSALYLCASSFDRMNTEAFFGQGTRLTVV.

Concerning this clonotype: A read error may be the cause here, since a much bigger clone is one base away. The chain links TRBV7-2 to TRBJ2-1; D unclear. The J call is in doubt because the DNA end fits TRBJ2-7 better. The CDR3 totals 12 residues. Germline CDR1 and CDR2: SGHTA and FQGNSA. CDR3 in DNA: TGTGCCAGCAGCCCCTCCCACAATGAGCAGTACTTC. Amino acid sequence: CASSPSHNEQYF.

The chain uses TRBV7-2 and TRBJ1-6; 11 bases line up with TRBD1. The length of the CDR3 is 14 residues. Germline V gives CDR1 SGHTA, CDR2 FQGNSA. V dropped 5 bases and J dropped 8; count of bases not matched to a gene: 2. CDR3 protein: CASSRGQGDSPLHF. The CDR3 DNA follows: TGTGCCAGCAGCCGGGGACAGGGGGATTCACCCCTCCACTTT.